The entry that follows covers one T cell receptor (beta chain) sequence. This clone was observed a handful of times. What this receptor recognizes is not known. Base qualities are not at hand, and no much larger clone is one base apart. Each donor gave one peripheral blood draw, averaging approximately 0.12 L, which was collected into heparinised tubes. Using a panel that included CD45RO, CCR7, CD25, CD127, CD95 and CD27, naive, central memory, regulatory and stem cell-like memory CD4+ T cells were sorted on a BD FACSAria II. Every sorted population had a purity above 95%. PBMCs were isolated immediately by Lymphoprep density gradient centrifugation and stained directly without culture. Samples were stained and sorted in pairs, with one healthy donor and one patient per experiment, so that batch effects were minimized. This entry belongs to a study of beta chain features in type 1 diabetes (dated by TCRdb to about 2018). As for the study more broadly: No differences in mean age, gender distribution, total cell number or subset yield were found between patients and healthy donors. Whereas all 28 donors provided naive and central memory subsets, regulatory and stem cell-like memory subsets were isolated from just 8 patients and about eight healthy donors. Across all samples, about 110 million sorted cells were examined, and cell number per subset correlated strongly with RNA yield. In the study, TCRB repertoires of sorted circulating CD4+ T cell subsets from recently diagnosed type 1 diabetes patients were compared with those of matched healthy donors. The research as a whole found: In all four CD4+ subsets, TCRB CDR3 length was moderately but significantly shorter in type 1 diabetes patients. PCR may preferentially amplify shorter templates, but because patient and control samples were amplified and corrected together, any resulting skew would affect both groups equally. At VDJ recombination sites, patients with type 1 diabetes made fewer insertions and deleted more nucleotides, a pattern implying thymic rearrangement abnormalities. Because cDNA was sequenced instead of genomic DNA, highly expressing activated cells could be over-represented, though the groups showed no difference in activation or CD3 levels. Naive, central memory and regulatory TCRB repertoires appeared to be more similar among patients than among healthy donors. HLA sub-analyses involved small numbers of individuals, so any influence of HLA type on TCRB rearrangement remained unresolved.

CDR1 is given as MNHEY and CDR2 as SVGAGI, both from the germline V gene. V is cut back by 5 bases and J by 5 bases, with 8 bases in the junction unmatched. The CDR3, from cysteine to phenylalanine, totals 15 residues. The sequence is cut down to CDR3 DNA, 45 bases in frame from base 1. All of the isolated RNA was reverse transcribed with the High Capacity cDNA Reverse Transcription Kit, so expressed TCRB transcripts were sequenced. Deep immunoSEQ sequencing was performed on naive, central memory and regulatory T cell samples, with an average of about 3.6 million total reads per sample. After sorted cells were lysed in RLT buffer, RNA was extracted with DNase-treated RNeasy Micro or Mini kits, with the choice depending on cell number. To prevent cross-contamination, each cell subset was processed individually, whereas patient and healthy donor samples were processed jointly. The immunoSEQ multiplex PCR was used to amplify TCRB sequences from cDNA, generating 87-bp fragments that spanned the CDR3 region. The amplicons were sequenced using the Illumina HiSeq platform. The study's processing was this. Synthetic template baselines were used to correct PCR bias computationally, reads within Hamming distance 2 were collapsed together, and singletons that could not be merged were discarded. Reads were aligned against IMGT to assign V, D and J genes, CDR3 length and insertions or deletions at six rearrangement sites. Within each subset, clonotype counts were normalized to sorted cell number, and only after that were true diversity and Gini coefficients computed with the tcR R package. The overlap coefficient, calculated on TCRB nucleotide sequences, was used to quantify repertoire sharing. Out-of-frame TCRB sequences from naive cells were analyzed as a proxy for the pre-selection repertoire. Entries here come from immuneACCESS through TCRdb and include only in-frame sequences with V and J called. Some clones fail to appear in such tables; in the studies checked, an unresolved V gene covers under half of the shortfall, and the cause of the remainder is unknown. V and J calls and clone size are those listed in that table; D and trimming were worked out from the DNA. The sample yields about 650,000 clones; roughly 12% were counted once. The ten most abundant clones make up around 0.12% of the sample.

The V and J genes are TRBV6-5 and TRBJ2-1, and TRBD1 aligns with 8 junction nucleotides. Sequences were obtained from naive CD4+ T cells from blood. Interpreted using the paper, the cell subset or site label stands for: true naive CD4+ T cells. This sequence was found in a man aged 25 to 40 with type 1 diabetes. The bases are TGTGCCAGCAGTATCCGCGGGACAGGTCACAATGAGCAGTTCTTC. The resulting protein is CASSIRGTGHNEQFF.